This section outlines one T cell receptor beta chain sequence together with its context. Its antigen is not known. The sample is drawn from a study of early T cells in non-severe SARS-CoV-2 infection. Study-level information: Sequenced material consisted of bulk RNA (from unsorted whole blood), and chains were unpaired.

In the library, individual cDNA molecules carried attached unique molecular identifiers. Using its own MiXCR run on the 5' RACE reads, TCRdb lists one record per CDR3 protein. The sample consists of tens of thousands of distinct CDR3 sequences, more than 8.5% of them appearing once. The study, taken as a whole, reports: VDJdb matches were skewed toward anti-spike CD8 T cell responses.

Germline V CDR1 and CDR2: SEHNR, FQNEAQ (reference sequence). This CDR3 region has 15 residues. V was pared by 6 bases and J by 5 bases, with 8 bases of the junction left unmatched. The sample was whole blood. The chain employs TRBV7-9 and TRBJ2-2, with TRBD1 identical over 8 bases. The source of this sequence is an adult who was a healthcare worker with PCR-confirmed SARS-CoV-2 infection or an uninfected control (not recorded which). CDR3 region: CASRNDRGWTGELFF. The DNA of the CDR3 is TGTGCCAGCAGAAACGACAGGGGCTGGACCGGGGAGCTGTTTTTT.